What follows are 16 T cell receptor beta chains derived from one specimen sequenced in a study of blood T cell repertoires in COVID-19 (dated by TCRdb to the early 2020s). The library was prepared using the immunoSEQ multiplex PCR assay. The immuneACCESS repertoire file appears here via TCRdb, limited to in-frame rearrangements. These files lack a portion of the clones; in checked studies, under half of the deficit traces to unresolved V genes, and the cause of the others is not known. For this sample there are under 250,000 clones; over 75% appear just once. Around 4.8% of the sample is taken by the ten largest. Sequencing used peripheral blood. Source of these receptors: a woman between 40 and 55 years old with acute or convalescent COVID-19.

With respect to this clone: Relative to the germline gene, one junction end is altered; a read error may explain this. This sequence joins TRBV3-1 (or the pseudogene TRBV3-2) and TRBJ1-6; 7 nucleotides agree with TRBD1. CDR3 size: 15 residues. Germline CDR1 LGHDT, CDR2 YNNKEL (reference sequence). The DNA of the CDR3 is TGTGCCAGCAGCTGGGACAGCGGACTCAATTCATCCCTCCACTTT. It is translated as CASSWDSGLNSSLHF.

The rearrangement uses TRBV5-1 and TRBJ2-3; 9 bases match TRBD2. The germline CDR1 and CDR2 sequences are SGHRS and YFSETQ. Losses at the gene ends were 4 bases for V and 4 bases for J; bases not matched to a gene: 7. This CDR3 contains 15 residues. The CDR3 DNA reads TGCGCCAGCAGCACGAAGCGGGGGGAAGCAGATACGCAGTATTTT. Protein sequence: CASSTKRGEADTQYF.

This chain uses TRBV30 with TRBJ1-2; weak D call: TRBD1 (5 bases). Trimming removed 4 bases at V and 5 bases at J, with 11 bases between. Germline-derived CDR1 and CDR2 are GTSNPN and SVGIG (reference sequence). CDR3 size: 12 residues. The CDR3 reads CAWTAQEYGYTF. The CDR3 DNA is TGTGCCTGGACAGCACAGGAGTATGGCTACACCTTC.

The CDR3 sequence: CASSQQGDPYEQYV. The CDR3 bases are TGCGCCAGCAGCCAACAGGGGGATCCCTACGAGCAGTACGTC. The chain combines TRBV5-1 with TRBJ2-7; the match to TRBD1 covers 8 bases. The V and J ends lost 4 bases and 2 bases, in that order; junction bases with no gene match: 5. This CDR3 has 14 amino acids. Per germline, CDR1 SGHRS and CDR2 YFSETQ.

CDR3 DNA: TGTGCCAGCAAAGATCCTATCGGACGGAAGGGAGGGAGCGGCATTCAGTACTTC. It codes for CASKDPIGRKGGSGIQYF. The chain joins TRBV27 to TRBJ2-4; 7 nucleotides match TRBD2. J was trimmed by 9 bases and V by 7 bases; bases with no gene match: 24. Per germline, CDR1 MNHEY and CDR2 SMNVEV (reference sequence). CDR3 size: 18 residues.

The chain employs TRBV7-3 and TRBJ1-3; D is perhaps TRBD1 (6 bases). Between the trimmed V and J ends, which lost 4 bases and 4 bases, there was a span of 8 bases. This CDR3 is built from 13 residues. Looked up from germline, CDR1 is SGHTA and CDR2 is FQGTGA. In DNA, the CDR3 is TGTGCCAGCAGCTCGGGGGGCGGAAACACCATATATTTT. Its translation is CASSSGGGNTIYF. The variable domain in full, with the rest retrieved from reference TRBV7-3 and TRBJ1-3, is GAGVSQTPSNKVTEKGKYVELRCDPISGHTALYWYRQSLGQGPEFLIYFQGTGAADDSGLPNDRFFAVRPEGSVSTLKIQRTERGDSAVYLCASSSGGGNTIYFGEGSWLTVV.

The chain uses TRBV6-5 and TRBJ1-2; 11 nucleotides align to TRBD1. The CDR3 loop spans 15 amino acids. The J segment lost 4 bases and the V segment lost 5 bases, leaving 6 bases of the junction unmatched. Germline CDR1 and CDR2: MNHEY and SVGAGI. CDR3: CASSPPGTGGYGYTF. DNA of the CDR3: TGTGCCAGCAGTCCACCCGGGACAGGGGGCTATGGCTACACCTTC.

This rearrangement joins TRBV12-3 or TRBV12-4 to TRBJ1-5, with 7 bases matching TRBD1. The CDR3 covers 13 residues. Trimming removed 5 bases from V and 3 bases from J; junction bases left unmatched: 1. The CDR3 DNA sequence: TGTGCCAGCAGTGGGACAGTCAATCAGCCCCAGCATTTT. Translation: CASSGTVNQPQHF.

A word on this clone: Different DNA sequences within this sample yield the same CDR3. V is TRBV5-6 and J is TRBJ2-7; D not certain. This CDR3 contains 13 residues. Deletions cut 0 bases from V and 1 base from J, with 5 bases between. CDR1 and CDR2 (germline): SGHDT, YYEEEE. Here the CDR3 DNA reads TGTGCCAGCAGCTTGGGCAGGTCCTACGAGCAGTACGTC. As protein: CASSLGRSYEQYV.

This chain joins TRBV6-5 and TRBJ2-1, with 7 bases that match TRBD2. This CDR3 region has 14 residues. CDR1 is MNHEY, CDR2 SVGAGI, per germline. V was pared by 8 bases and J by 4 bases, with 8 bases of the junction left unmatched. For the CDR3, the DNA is TGTGCCAGCGGGCCGGGGGGACCTTACAATGAGCAGTTCTTC. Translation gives CASGPGGPYNEQFF.

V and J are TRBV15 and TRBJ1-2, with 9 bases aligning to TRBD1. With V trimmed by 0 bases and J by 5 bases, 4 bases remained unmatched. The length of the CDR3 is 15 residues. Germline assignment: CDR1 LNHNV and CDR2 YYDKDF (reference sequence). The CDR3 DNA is TGTGCCACCAGCAGAGATCGAGGGACAGGGTATGGCTACACCTTC. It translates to CATSRDRGTGYGYTF.

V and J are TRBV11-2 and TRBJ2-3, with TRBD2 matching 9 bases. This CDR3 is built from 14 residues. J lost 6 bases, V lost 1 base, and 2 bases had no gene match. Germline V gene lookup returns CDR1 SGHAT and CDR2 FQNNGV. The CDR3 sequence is CASSLGGGADTQYF. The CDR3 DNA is TGTGCCAGCAGCTTAGGCGGGGGGGCCGATACGCAGTATTTT.

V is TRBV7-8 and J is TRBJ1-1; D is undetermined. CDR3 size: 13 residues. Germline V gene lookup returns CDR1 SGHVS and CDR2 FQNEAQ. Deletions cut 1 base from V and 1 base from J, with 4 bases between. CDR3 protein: CASSLDRNTEAFF. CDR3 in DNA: TGTGCCAGCAGCTTAGACAGGAACACTGAAGCTTTCTTT.

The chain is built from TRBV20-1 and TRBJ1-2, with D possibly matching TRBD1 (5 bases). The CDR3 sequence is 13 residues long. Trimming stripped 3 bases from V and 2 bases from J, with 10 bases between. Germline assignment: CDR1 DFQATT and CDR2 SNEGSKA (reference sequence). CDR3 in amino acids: CSASLQGNYGYTF. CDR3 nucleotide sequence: TGCAGTGCTAGTCTCCAGGGAAACTATGGCTACACCTTC.

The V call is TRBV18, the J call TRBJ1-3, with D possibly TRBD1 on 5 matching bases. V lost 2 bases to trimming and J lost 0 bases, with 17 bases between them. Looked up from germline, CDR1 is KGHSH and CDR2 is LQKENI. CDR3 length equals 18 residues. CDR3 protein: CASSPAGPGGDSGNTIYF. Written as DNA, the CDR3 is TGTGCCAGCTCACCAGCTGGGCCCGGGGGAGACTCTGGAAACACCATATATTTT.

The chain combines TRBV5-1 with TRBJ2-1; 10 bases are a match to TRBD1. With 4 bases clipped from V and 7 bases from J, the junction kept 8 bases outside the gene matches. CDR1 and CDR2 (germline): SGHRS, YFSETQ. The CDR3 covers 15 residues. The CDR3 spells CASSPGQGERNEQFF. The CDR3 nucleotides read TGCGCCAGCAGCCCCGGACAGGGGGAGCGGAATGAGCAGTTCTTC.